This TCR beta chain appears in the sequencing data of a study of response to subunit inactivated influenza vaccine. Using its own MiXCR run on the RT-PCR reads, TCRdb lists one record per CDR3 protein. The sample has 500,000 to 700,000 distinct CDR3 sequences, roughly 23% seen once. The same data also contributed to another study, on T cells expressing NK-cell markers. That study adds: The authors generated TCR beta cDNA through 5'RACE template switching with UMIs. As a fraction of CD8+ T cells, dominant NKG2C+ clonotypes reached about 1.0-8% in 5 to 7 donors.

The sample here was CD4+ T cells sorted from PBMCs, taken about 12 days after vaccination. The receptor was isolated from a man in his forties or fifties who received an inactivated influenza vaccine.

The CDR3 is CASSASGTGREKLFF. The CDR3 DNA sequence: TGTGCCAGCAGCGCCTCCGGGACAGGGAGGGAAAAACTGTTTTTT. The rearrangement links TRBV7-2 to TRBJ1-4; 9 bases match TRBD1. The germline gives CDR1 SGHTA, CDR2 FQGNSA. V gave up 5 bases and J gave up 8 bases; unmatched junction bases: 9. The CDR3 runs 15 residues.